This T cell receptor (beta chain) was obtained from a study of T cells after yellow fever vaccination. Study context: The authors prepared low-cell-number fractions using SMART-Seq v4 Ultra Low Input.

TCRdb fed the 5' RACE reads into MiXCR, producing one record per CDR3 protein. The sample holds a few hundred thousand distinct CDR3 sequences, about 19% seen once. This CDR3 has 16 residues. Germline V CDR1 and CDR2: SGDLS, YYNGEE. The V gene end was trimmed by 0 bases and the J gene end by 2 bases; junction bases not matched to a gene: 6. This chain links TRBV9 with TRBJ2-5; 8 bases are shared with TRBD1. This TCR derives from a man younger than 35 who received the YFV17D yellow fever vaccine. Specimen: PBMCs, collected before the yellow fever booster vaccination. CDR3 in amino acids: CASSVADRGIQETQYF. Here the CDR3 DNA reads TGTGCCAGCAGCGTAGCCGACAGGGGAATACAAGAGACCCAGTACTTC.